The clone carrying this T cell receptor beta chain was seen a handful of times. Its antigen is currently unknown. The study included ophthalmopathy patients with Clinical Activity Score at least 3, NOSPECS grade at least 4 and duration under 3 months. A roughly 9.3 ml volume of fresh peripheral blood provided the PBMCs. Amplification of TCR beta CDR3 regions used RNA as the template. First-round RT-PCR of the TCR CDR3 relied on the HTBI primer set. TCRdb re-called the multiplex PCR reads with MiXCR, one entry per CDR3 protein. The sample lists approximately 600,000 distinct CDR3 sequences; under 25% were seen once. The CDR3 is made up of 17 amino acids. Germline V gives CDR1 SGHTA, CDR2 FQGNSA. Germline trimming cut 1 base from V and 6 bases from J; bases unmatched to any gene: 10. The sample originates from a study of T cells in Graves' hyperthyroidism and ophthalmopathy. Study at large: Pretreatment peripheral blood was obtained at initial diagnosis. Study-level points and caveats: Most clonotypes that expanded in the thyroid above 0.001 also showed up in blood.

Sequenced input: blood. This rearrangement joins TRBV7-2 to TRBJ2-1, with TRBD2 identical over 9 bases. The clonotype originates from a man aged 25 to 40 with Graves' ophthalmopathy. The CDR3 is CASSLVEFSGSLNEQFF. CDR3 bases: TGTGCCAGCAGCTTAGTCGAGTTTAGCGGGAGTCTCAATGAGCAGTTCTTC.